This T cell receptor beta chain was sequenced for a study of blood T cell repertoires in COVID-19. On the study more broadly: Some COVID-19 samples were acute and others convalescent; all came from the United States, Italy and Spain.

Libraries were prepared by immunoSEQ multiplex PCR; TCRdb keeps only in-frame clonotypes and omits some of them. The data hold hundreds of thousands of clones, with about 93% observed a single time. The V segment lost 0 bases and the J segment 0 bases; nucleotides outside the gene matches: 4. Germline CDR1 reads SGHRS; CDR2 reads YFSETQ. CDR3 length equals 16 residues. The material sequenced was peripheral blood. V is TRBV5-1 and J is TRBJ2-3; TRBD1 matches 7 bases. The clonotype comes from a man in his fifties or sixties with COVID-19, enrolled during active disease. The DNA for the CDR3 is TGCGCCAGCAGCTTGGGACAGGGAATGAGCACAGATACGCAGTATTTT. It specifies CASSLGQGMSTDTQYF.